Listed here are 30 T cell receptor beta chains from one sample, sequenced in a study of blood T cell repertoires in COVID-19. Using immunoSEQ multiplex PCR, the repertoire was profiled, and TCRdb retains in-frame clones only, with some absent. Here the sample spans under 95,000 clones, around 90% being singletons. Sequencing was done on a sample of peripheral blood. These receptors were collected from a human donor in a cohort sampled during active COVID-19.

The V gene is TRBV19, the J gene TRBJ1-1; the D gene is possibly TRBD1 (5 bases). This CDR3 has 14 residues. Deletions cut 9 bases from V and 6 bases from J, with 20 bases between. The germline gives CDR1 LNHDA, CDR2 SQIVND (reference sequence). The chain's CDR3 is CASTASGQGAEAFF. The CDR3, as DNA: TGTGCCAGCACCGCGTCCGGGCAGGGCGCTGAAGCTTTCTTT.

The rearrangement links TRBV19 to TRBJ2-7; 11 bases align to TRBD2. The V segment lost 4 bases and the J segment 4 bases; nucleotides outside the gene matches: 9. The CDR3 is 16 residues long. Germline V CDR1 and CDR2: LNHDA, SQIVND (reference sequence). The CDR3 is CASSTGTSGAGYEQYF. The DNA for the CDR3 is TGTGCCAGTAGTACTGGGACTAGCGGAGCTGGATACGAGCAGTACTTC.

This rearrangement joins TRBV28 to TRBJ1-3, with D perhaps TRBD1 (6 bases). Germline CDR1 and CDR2: MDHEN and SYDVKM. Trimming took off 3 bases at V and 0 bases at J, with 12 bases between the two ends. The CDR3 has 16 amino acids. CDR3 in DNA: TGTGCCAGCAGTTTTGGGGGGGGCCGCTCTGGAAACACCATATATTTT. Translation gives CASSFGGGRSGNTIYF.

The chain combines TRBV5-1 with TRBJ1-3; weak D call: TRBD1 (5 bases). The CDR3 contains 15 residues. V lost 1 base, J lost 4 bases, and 12 bases lay in between. Germline values: CDR1 SGHRS, CDR2 YFSETQ. The CDR3 is CASSLSGGEGNTIYF. CDR3 nucleotides: TGCGCCAGCAGCTTGAGTGGAGGGGAAGGAAACACCATATATTTT.

This chain uses TRBV19 with TRBJ2-7; 14 nucleotides line up with TRBD2. Germline-derived CDR1 and CDR2 are LNHDA and SQIVND (reference sequence). Unmatched junction bases numbered 12, after V lost 10 bases and J lost 7 bases. This CDR3 is 15 amino acids long. CDR3 bases: TGTGCCACCCGGGGGGGACTAGCGGGGGTCGGAGAGCAGTACTTC. Translation gives CATRGGLAGVGEQYF.

V gene TRBV4-1 combines with J gene TRBJ2-5; D is possibly TRBD1 (6 bases). The CDR3 has 15 residues. From germline, CDR1 is MGHRA and CDR2 YSYEKL. The germline V and J ends were trimmed by 1 base and 5 bases, with 14 bases remaining between them. This CDR3 is CASSQGQVADETQYF. CDR3 bases: TGCGCCAGCAGCCAAGGACAGGTGGCGGACGAGACCCAGTACTTC.

This chain connects TRBV3-1 (or the pseudogene TRBV3-2) to TRBJ2-4, with 11 bases fitting TRBD1. CDR1 LGHDT and CDR2 YNNKEL come from the germline V gene (reference sequence). The CDR3 has 15 residues. V lost 3 bases, J lost 7 bases, and 5 bases stayed unmatched. The CDR3 sequence: CASSQAGQGANIQYF. The CDR3 DNA reads as TGTGCCAGCAGCCAGGCCGGACAGGGGGCGAACATTCAGTACTTC.

The chain links TRBV7-9 to TRBJ1-4, with D possibly matching TRBD1 (5 bases). The CDR3 has 14 amino acids. Deletions cut 0 bases from V and 8 bases from J, with 10 bases between. Per the germline V gene, CDR1 is SEHNR and CDR2 is FQNEAQ (reference sequence). DNA for the CDR3: TGTGCCAGCAGCTTAGCCAGGGCGGGAGAAAAACTGTTTTTT. As protein: CASSLARAGEKLFF.

This clone was found a few times. The gene calls are TRBV7-6 and TRBJ1-2, with D unresolved. The CDR3 sequence is 12 residues long. The germline V gene has CDR1 SGHVS and CDR2 FNYEAQ. V lost 5 bases to trimming and J lost 14 bases, with 18 bases between them. For the CDR3, the DNA is TGTGCCAGCAGCCCACTTTTTTCCGGGTGGACCTTC. Protein sequence: CASSPLFSGWTF.

This clone was found once. The V gene is TRBV9, the J gene TRBJ2-5; no clear D. The germline CDR1 and CDR2 sequences are SGDLS and YYNGEE. The CDR3 is made up of 14 amino acids. The V end was cut by 0 bases, the J end by 1 base, with 7 bases between. The chain's CDR3 is CASSVDRAQETQYF. In nucleotides, the CDR3 is TGTGCCAGCAGCGTAGATCGAGCCCAAGAGACCCAGTACTTC.

The V and J genes are TRBV7-3 and TRBJ2-1; 8 nucleotides line up with TRBD2. Unmatched junction bases numbered 9, after V lost 5 bases and J lost 3 bases. The CDR3 totals 16 residues. CDR1 is SGHTA, CDR2 FQGTGA, per germline. CDR3 in amino acids: CASSDTGTRDYNEQFF. For the CDR3, the DNA is TGTGCCAGCAGCGACACCGGGACTAGAGACTACAATGAGCAGTTCTTC.

V is TRBV5-1 and J is TRBJ2-3, with 11 positions matching TRBD2. The CDR3 loop spans 15 amino acids. The V segment lost 3 bases and the J segment 2 bases; nucleotides outside the gene matches: 2. Germline V lookup: CDR1 SGHRS, CDR2 YFSETQ. DNA of the CDR3: TGCGCCAGCAGCTCGACTAGCGGGACCACAGATACGCAGTATTTT. It codes for CASSSTSGTTDTQYF.

The chain combines TRBV14 with TRBJ2-2, with TRBD2 identical over 9 bases. This CDR3 spans 14 amino acids. Germline V gene data show CDR1 as SGHDN and CDR2 as FVKESK. The V and J ends lost 4 bases and 4 bases, in that order; junction bases with no gene match: 1. CDR3 DNA: TGTGCCAGCAGCCGTAGCGGGAGCACCGGGGAGCTGTTTTTT. Translation: CASSRSGSTGELFF. The full variable domain, completed using reference TRBV14 and TRBJ2-2, is EAGVTQFPSHSVIEKGQTVTLRCDPISGHDNLYWYRRVMGKEIKFLLHFVKESKQDESGMPNNRFLAERTGGTYSTLKVQPAELEDSGVYFCASSRSGSTGELFFGEGSRLTVL.

The chain combines TRBV4-2 with TRBJ2-1, with a tentative D call TRBD2 (5 bases). Germline assignment: CDR1 LGHNA and CDR2 YNFKEQ. The CDR3 spans 16 residues. V was clipped by 0 bases and J by 2 bases, with 11 bases between them. The CDR3: CASSQDFGVPYNEQFF. CDR3 DNA: TGTGCCAGCAGCCAAGATTTCGGGGTTCCCTACAATGAGCAGTTCTTC.

The chain links TRBV6-5 to TRBJ2-1, with 8 bases lining up with TRBD2. CDR1 MNHEY and CDR2 SVGAGI come from the germline V gene. With V trimmed by 8 bases and J by 5 bases, 8 bases remained unmatched. CDR3 length: 14 amino acids. This CDR3 reads CASHSPGGNNEQFF. The DNA of the CDR3 is TGTGCCAGCCATTCCCCGGGGGGGAACAATGAGCAGTTCTTC.

V and J are TRBV19 and TRBJ2-7, with D maybe TRBD2 (7 bases). The CDR3 sequence is 14 residues long. Trimming took 7 bases from V and 2 from J, leaving 15 bases between them. CDR1 is LNHDA, CDR2 SQIVND, per germline (reference sequence). The CDR3 DNA reads TGTGCCAGTACCTCCCGGGGGGCCCCCTACGAGCAGTACTTC. Translated: CASTSRGAPYEQYF. The full variable domain, with the rest looked up from reference TRBV19 and TRBJ2-7, is DGGITQSPKYLFRKEGQNVTLSCEQNLNHDAMYWYRQDPGQGLRLIYYSQIVNDFQKGDIAEGYSVSREKKESFPLTVTSAQKNPTAFYLCASTSRGAPYEQYFGPGTRLTVT.

This sequence joins TRBV28 and TRBJ2-4, with 7 bases aligning to TRBD1. Germline V gene sequence: CDR1 MDHEN, CDR2 SYDVKM. CDR3 size: 15 residues. The V segment lost 4 bases and the J segment 1 base; nucleotides outside the gene matches: 4. CDR3 nucleotide sequence: TGTGCCAGCAGTTCCCCGACAGGGGCCAAAAACATTCAGTACTTC. It translates to CASSSPTGAKNIQYF.

V is TRBV18 and J is TRBJ2-1; 9 bases line up with TRBD2. Losses at the gene ends were 6 bases for V and 5 bases for J; bases not matched to a gene: 11. The CDR3 runs 16 residues. The germline V gene encodes CDR1 KGHSH and CDR2 LQKENI. The CDR3 DNA reads TGTGCCAGCTCCCCCCCCACTAGCGGGTGGGACAATGAGCAGTTCTTC. It codes for CASSPPTSGWDNEQFF. Drawing the rest from reference TRBV18 and TRBJ2-1, the complete variable domain is NAGVMQNPRHLVRRRGQEARLRCSPMKGHSHVYWYRQLPEEGLKFMVYLQKENIIDESGMPKERFSAEFPKEGPSILRIQQVVRGDSAAYFCASSPPTSGWDNEQFFGPGTRLTVL.

The V and J genes are TRBV14 and TRBJ1-1; D ambiguous. Germline-derived CDR1 and CDR2 are SGHDN and FVKESK. This CDR3 spans 13 amino acids. Trimming pared 4 bases from V and 1 base from J, leaving 7 bases between. CDR3 sequence (DNA): TGTGCCAGCAGCCGAATTAGGAACACTGAAGCTTTCTTT. Protein sequence: CASSRIRNTEAFF.

This chain links TRBV18 with TRBJ2-5; the D is unclear. Between the trimmed V and J ends, which lost 6 bases and 3 bases, there was a span of 11 bases. From germline, CDR1 is KGHSH and CDR2 LQKENI. The CDR3 runs 13 residues. CDR3 sequence (DNA): TGTGCCAGCTCTCCCACGTTAGAAGAGACCCAGTACTTC. This translates into CASSPTLEETQYF.

The chain has TRBV11-2 and TRBJ1-1; D is ambiguous. The CDR3 covers 14 residues. Germline V gives CDR1 SGHAT, CDR2 FQNNGV. V was trimmed by 5 bases and J by 8 bases, leaving 18 bases between them. CDR3 DNA: TGTGCCAGCAGCCCACCCTCGGCGGGAAGAGAAGCTTTCTTT. Its protein is CASSPPSAGREAFF.

This chain joins TRBV2 and TRBJ1-4; possibly TRBD1 for D (6 bases). CDR1 is SNHLY, CDR2 FYNNEI, per germline. The ends were cut back, 4 bases at V and 8 bases at J, with 11 bases in the middle. This CDR3 has 13 residues. CDR3 in DNA: TGTGCCAGCAGTGTAGGGGGATTCGAAAAACTGTTTTTT. Translating it yields CASSVGGFEKLFF.

This chain's CDR3 is CATKTGANTGELFF. The CDR3 nucleotides are TGTGCCACCAAGACAGGGGCGAACACCGGGGAGCTGTTTTTT. The chain has TRBV19 and TRBJ2-2, with 8 bases lining up with TRBD1. V lost 10 bases, J lost 0 bases, and 4 bases stayed unmatched. The CDR3 totals 14 residues. Per germline, CDR1 LNHDA and CDR2 SQIVND (reference sequence).

The DNA for the CDR3 is TGTGCCAGCAGCGGACAGGGGACCTATGGCTACACCTTC. The encoded protein is CASSGQGTYGYTF. The chain is built from TRBV2 and TRBJ1-2; TRBD1 aligns across 9 bases. CDR1 is SNHLY, CDR2 FYNNEI, per germline. The ends lost 6 bases at V and 4 bases at J; junction bases unmatched: 3. The CDR3 has 13 amino acids.

The rearrangement joins TRBV2 to TRBJ2-1; 13 positions match TRBD2. From germline, CDR1 is SNHLY and CDR2 FYNNEI. The CDR3 length is 16 residues. Trimming cost V 6 bases and J 8 bases; bases outside gene matches: 10. The chain's CDR3 is CASRQFTSGRGDEQFF. CDR3 DNA: TGTGCCAGCAGGCAATTCACTAGCGGGAGGGGCGATGAGCAGTTCTTC.

The J gene is TRBJ1-5, the V gene TRBV7-2; TRBD1 might be the D (5 bases). With 4 bases removed from V and 4 bases from J, the gap between germline ends came to 11 bases. The CDR3 is 14 residues long. Per germline, CDR1 SGHTA and CDR2 FQGNSA. The CDR3 DNA reads as TGTGCCAGCAGCTCAGGACATACGAATCAGCCCCAGCATTTT. Translated: CASSSGHTNQPQHF.

V is TRBV5-4 and J is TRBJ2-7, with 7 bases matching TRBD1. The CDR3 consists of 14 residues. Germline lookup yields CDR1 SGHNT and CDR2 YYREEE (reference sequence). The J segment lost 4 bases and the V segment lost 2 bases, leaving 6 bases of the junction unmatched. Here the CDR3 reads CASSFGTELYEQYF. CDR3 nucleotides: TGTGCCAGCAGCTTTGGGACAGAGCTTTACGAGCAGTACTTC.

The CDR3 reads CASEGADYGYTF. DNA of the CDR3: TGTGCCAGCGAGGGGGCTGACTATGGCTACACCTTC. The chain has TRBV3-1 (or the pseudogene TRBV3-2) and TRBJ1-2; 7 bases fit TRBD1. The ends lost 8 bases at V and 3 bases at J; junction bases unmatched: 3. The CDR3 spans 12 residues. Per germline, CDR1 LGHDT and CDR2 YNNKEL (reference sequence).

V and J are TRBV7-2 and TRBJ2-7; TRBD1 agrees at 7 bases. The J segment lost 0 bases and the V segment lost 5 bases, leaving 7 bases of the junction unmatched. The CDR3 loop spans 15 amino acids. Germline CDR1 is SGHTA and CDR2 is FQGNSA. CDR3 nucleotides: TGTGCCAGCAGCCCCGACAGGGAAGCCTCCTACGAGCAGTACTTC. Encoded protein: CASSPDREASYEQYF.

The chain couples TRBV3-1 (or the pseudogene TRBV3-2) to TRBJ1-5; D remains ambiguous. Germline V CDR1 and CDR2: LGHDT, YNNKEL (reference sequence). The V gene lost 0 bases and the J gene lost 2 bases, with 11 bases spanning the gap. The CDR3 covers 16 residues. CDR3 coding DNA: TGTGCCAGCAGCCAAGAAAGGGAGTGGGGCAATCAGCCCCAGCATTTT. It is translated as CASSQEREWGNQPQHF.